Listed below are T cell receptor beta chains from one sample, sequenced in a study of metastatic and nonmetastatic thyroid tumors. TCRdb reanalyzed the PCR reads with MiXCR. Of 20,000 to 25,000 clones detected, 15% to 20% appear once; the ten largest clones hold around a quarter. The sequencing sample was made of blood. The source of these receptors is a female donor with papillary thyroid cancer or a benign thyroid nodule (not recorded which). Some clones in this sample may be carry-over from other donors' samples. Both conserved end residues are part of each CDR3. A D gene is named only where the DNA matches it firmly. Some rows mark clone size as missing; the rest say once, few, many or name a class of expanded clone.

D	size	V	J	DNA	CDR3
NA	NA	TRBV5-1	TRBJ2-1	TGCGCCAGCAGTGTGGGGGCTACGCCTTGGAGTGAGCAGTTCTTC	CASSVGATPWSEQFF
NA	many	TRBV29-1	TRBJ1-1	TGCAGCGTTAAGGGACTTAGTAACACTGAAGCTTTCTTT	CSVKGLSNTEAFF
TRBD1	medium-sized	TRBV27	TRBJ1-2	TGTGCCAGCAGTTTACTTGGACAGGGAAGGAACTATGGCTACACCTTC	CASSLLGQGRNYGYTF
NA	many	TRBV11-3	TRBJ2-7	TGTGCCAGCAGCTCGGCCGGCTACTACGAGCAGTACTTC	CASSSAGYYEQYF
TRBD1	NA	TRBV7-9	TRBJ2-7	TGTGCCAGCAGCGGGGGGACAGGGGTGTCCTACGAGCAGTACTTC	CASSGGTGVSYEQYF
NA	many	TRBV2	TRBJ1-5	TGTGCCAGCAGTGAAGTGCAAGGCCATCCTGAGGGGTATCAGCCCCAGCATTTT	CASSEVQGHPEGYQPQHF
NA	few	TRBV6-2/TRBV6-3	TRBJ2-7	TGTGCCAGTCAATTCCTTCCCTACGATCAGTACTTC	CASQFLPYDQYF
NA	medium-sized	TRBV15	TRBJ2-1	TGTGCCACCAGCCGCCTGGCTGAGCAGTTCTTC	CATSRLAEQFF
NA	many	TRBV12-3/TRBV12-4	TRBJ1-3	TGTGCCAGCAAACCAGGAGGCAATCGAAACACCATATATTTT	CASKPGGNRNTIYF
NA	many	TRBV29-1	TRBJ1-1	TGCAGCACAACGGGACACCTGAACACTGAAGCTTTCTTT	CSTTGHLNTEAFF
NA	NA	TRBV5-1	TRBJ2-2	TGCGCCAGCAGCCCGTCCTTGACAGCTACCGGGGAGCTGTTTTTT	CASSPSLTATGELFF